These T cell receptor beta chains were read from a single sample in a study of immune heterogeneity within non-small cell lung tumors. MiXCR was run by TCRdb on the multiplex PCR reads, yielding one entry per CDR3 protein. The data hold fewer than 25,000 distinct CDR3 sequences, with 28% observed a single time. The source material was lung tumor tissue. Every receptor here comes from a middle-aged man with non-small cell lung cancer. The CDR3 runs from the conserved cysteine through the conserved F or W. A D gene is named only where the DNA matches it firmly. Clone size is not always given. Where it is, it says once, few, many or a class for expanded clones.

J gene	V gene	D gene	clone size	CDR3 DNA	CDR3 protein
TRBJ1-2	TRBV2	.	medium-sized	TGTGCCAGCACGGGGGGCAGCCTCTATGGCTACACCTTC	CASTGGSLYGYTF
TRBJ2-7	TRBV20-1	TRBD2	.	TGCAGTGCCAACATAGGGACTAGCGTACATGGCAGTTCCTACGAGCAGTACTTC	CSANIGTSVHGSSYEQYF
TRBJ2-3	TRBV10-3	.	.	TGTGCTATCAGTGAGAATCGAATCACAGATACGCAGTATTTT	CAISENRITDTQYF
TRBJ1-5	TRBV7-9	.	.	TGTGACAGCAGCTTAGCTAGGGGCCCCAATCAGCCCCAGCATTTT	CDSSLARGPNQPQHF
TRBJ1-4	TRBV20-1	.	.	TGCAGTGCTAGACCAACATGGGTAACTAATGAAAAACTGTTTTTT	CSARPTWVTNEKLFF
TRBJ2-7	TRBV7-2	TRBD2	few	TGTGCCAGCAGCTTAGGTAGCGGGTTGCCCTACGAGCAGTACTTC	CASSLGSGLPYEQYF
TRBJ2-7	TRBV20-1	TRBD2	few	TGCAGTGCTAGAGGGGCTAGCGGGAGTTACGAGCAGTACTTC	CSARGASGSYEQYF
TRBJ1-6	TRBV5-4	.	.	TGTGCCAGCAGCTTTTATCGGGGGAGTAATTCACCCCACCACTTT	CASSFYRGSNSPHHF
TRBJ1-2	TRBV24-1	TRBD1	few	TGTGCCACCGGTGATAGACGGGGACAGACGGGAGGCTACACCTTC	CATGDRRGQTGGYTF
TRBJ2-2	TRBV12-3/TRBV12-4	.	.	TGTGCCAGCAGTGGGGGGCATAACACCGGGGAGCTGTTTTTT	CASSGGHNTGELFF
TRBJ2-1	TRBV12-3/TRBV12-4	.	.	TGTGCCAGTTTGGGGGCAGGGGATTTGTTCTTC	CASLGAGDLFF
TRBJ2-2	TRBV16	TRBD1	few	TGTGCCAGCAGCCAATCGACAGGGGGCGCCGGGGAGCTGTTTTTT	CASSQSTGGAGELFF
TRBJ2-1	TRBV14	TRBD2	.	TGTGCCAGCAGCCAAGAGTACGCGGGAGGTTACAATGAGCAGTTCTTC	CASSQEYAGGYNEQFF